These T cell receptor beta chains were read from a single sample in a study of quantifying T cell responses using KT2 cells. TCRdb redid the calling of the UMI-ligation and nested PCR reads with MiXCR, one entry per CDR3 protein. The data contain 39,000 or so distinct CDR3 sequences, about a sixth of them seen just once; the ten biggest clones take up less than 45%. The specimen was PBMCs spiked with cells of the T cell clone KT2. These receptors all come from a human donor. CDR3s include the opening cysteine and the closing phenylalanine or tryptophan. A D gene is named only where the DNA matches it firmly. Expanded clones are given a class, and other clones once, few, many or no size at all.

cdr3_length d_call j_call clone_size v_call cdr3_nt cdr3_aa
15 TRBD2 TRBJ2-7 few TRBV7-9 TGTGCCAGCAGCTTAGCACTAGCGGGGCCCTACGAGCAGTACTTC CASSLALAGPYEQYF
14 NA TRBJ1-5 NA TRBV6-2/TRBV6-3 TGTGCCAGCGGAGGGTGGAATAGCAATCAGCCCCAGCATTTT CASGGWNSNQPQHF
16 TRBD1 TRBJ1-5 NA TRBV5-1 TGCGCCAGCAGCTTGGGCCCGACAGGGGGCAATCAGCCCCAGCATTTT CASSLGPTGGNQPQHF
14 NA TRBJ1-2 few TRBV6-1 TGTGCCAGCAGTGAGTCGACCTCCCACTATGGCTACACCTTC CASSESTSHYGYTF
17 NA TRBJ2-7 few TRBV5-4 TGTGCCAGCAGCTTGAGGGTCCCTGCGGTTACCTCCTACGAGCAGTACTTC CASSLRVPAVTSYEQYF
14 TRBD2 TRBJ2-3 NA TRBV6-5 TGTGCCAGTAGCGGGATGGTTTCGACAGATACGCAGTATTTT CASSGMVSTDTQYF
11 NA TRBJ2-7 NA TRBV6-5 TGTGCCAGCAGTTACTTTTACGAGCAGTACTTC CASSYFYEQYF
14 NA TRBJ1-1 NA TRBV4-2 TGTGCCAGCAGCCAAGATGACGGATACACTGAAGCTTTCTTT CASSQDDGYTEAFF
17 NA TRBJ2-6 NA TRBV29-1 TGCAGCGTTGAAGATCCAAGGGACTTCTCTGGGGCCAACGTCCTGACTTTC CSVEDPRDFSGANVLTF
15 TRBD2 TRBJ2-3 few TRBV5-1 TGCGCCAGCAGCCTCTCTAGCGGTAGCACAGATACGCAGTATTTT CASSLSSGSTDTQYF
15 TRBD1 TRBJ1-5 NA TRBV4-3 TGCGCCAGCAGCCAAGATTGGACAGGGAATCAGCACCAGCATTTT CASSQDWTGNQHQHF